The 15 T cell receptor beta chains given below trace back to one sample, sequenced in a study of response to subunit inactivated influenza vaccine. TCRdb independently ran MiXCR on the RT-PCR reads; one entry per CDR3 protein. The sample yields about 570,000 distinct CDR3 sequences, 11% seen once. These data also featured in a second study, about T cells expressing NK-cell markers. That report adds: A 5'RACE template switching approach incorporating UMIs was used to make TCR beta cDNA.

The source material was PBMCs from blood, sampled on the day of vaccination. All receptors derive from a man aged 50-60 years who received an inactivated influenza vaccine.

In its sample, this clonotype was seen many times. This chain joins TRBV7-9 and TRBJ2-7; no clear D. The CDR3 is made up of 13 amino acids. V lost 0 bases, J lost 4 bases, and 7 bases lay in between. Germline assignment: CDR1 SEHNR and CDR2 FQNEAQ (reference sequence). This CDR3 is CASSLAVRYEQYF. CDR3 DNA: TGTGCCAGCAGCTTAGCTGTGAGGTACGAGCAGTACTTC.

There are many counts of this clonotype. The chain joins TRBV5-1 to TRBJ1-1; 7 bases line up with TRBD1. The CDR3 has 14 residues. Losses at the gene ends were 4 bases for V and 11 bases for J; bases not matched to a gene: 14. Germline V lookup: CDR1 SGHRS, CDR2 YFSETQ. The CDR3 DNA reads TGCGCCAGCAGCCTTGACCAAATCGGGACAGAGGCTTTCTTT. Amino acid sequence: CASSLDQIGTEAFF. The full variable domain, completed using reference TRBV5-1 and TRBJ1-1, is KAGVTQTPRYLIKTRGQQVTLSCSPISGHRSVSWYQQTPGQGLQFLFEYFSETQRNKGNFPGRFSGRQFSNSRSEMNVSTLELGDSALYLCASSLDQIGTEAFFGQGTRLTVV.

In its sample, this clonotype was seen a few times. The chain carries TRBV5-1 and TRBJ1-2, with TRBD1 identical over 8 bases. The CDR3 consists of 16 residues. The germline CDR1 and CDR2 sequences are SGHRS and YFSETQ. V gave up 1 base and J gave up 6 bases; unmatched junction bases: 11. The CDR3 DNA reads as TGCGCCAGCAGCTTGTTCGGGACAGGTCACTCGGATGGCTACACCTTC. Translating gives CASSLFGTGHSDGYTF.

V gene TRBV18 combines with J gene TRBJ2-7, with D unresolved. Germline V gives CDR1 KGHSH, CDR2 LQKENI. V lost 2 bases to trimming and J lost 2 bases, with 13 bases between them. CDR3 length equals 15 residues. The CDR3 region is CASSPSRSDPYEQYF. CDR3 in DNA: TGTGCCAGCTCACCATCTAGATCGGACCCCTACGAGCAGTACTTC.

Many counts were recorded for this clonotype. V gene TRBV12-3 or TRBV12-4 combines with J gene TRBJ2-7; TRBD2 agrees at 9 bases. The CDR3 contains 15 residues. V gave up 3 bases and J gave up 4 bases; unmatched junction bases: 7. Here the CDR3 DNA reads TGTGCCAGCAGTTTGAGGCTAGCGGGGCTTTACGAGCAGTACTTC. This encodes CASSLRLAGLYEQYF.

The CDR3 DNA follows: TGCGCCAGCAGCCCGAGGACAGGGGGCCCAACTAATGAAAAACTGTTTTTT. It is translated as CASSPRTGGPTNEKLFF. The chain uses TRBV5-1 and TRBJ1-4; 11 nucleotides line up with TRBD1. The CDR3 loop spans 17 amino acids. Trimming at V came to 4 bases and at J to 0 bases, leaving 5 bases not matched to a gene. CDR1 and CDR2 (germline): SGHRS, YFSETQ.

This clonotype has just a few counts. This chain joins TRBV6-5 and TRBJ2-1; TRBD1 might be the D (5 bases). Looked up from germline, CDR1 is MNHEY and CDR2 is SVGAGI. There are 15 residues in the CDR3. V lost 0 bases and J 9 bases, leaving 15 bases between the germline ends. CDR3 DNA sequence: TGTGCCAGCAGTTACTCTGGGGCATTAGGAAGTGAGCAGTTCTTC. Translated, it gives CASSYSGALGSEQFF.

At least ten counts were recorded for this clonotype. V gene TRBV12-3 or TRBV12-4 combines with J gene TRBJ2-1; possibly TRBD2 for D (5 bases). V was trimmed by 6 bases and J by 6 bases, leaving 9 bases between them. The CDR3 covers 12 residues. The CDR3: CASRDRGNEQFF. The DNA for the CDR3 is TGTGCCAGCAGGGACCGGGGCAATGAGCAGTTCTTC.

This clonotype turned up a few times. The chain recombines TRBV18 with TRBJ2-3; D call uncertain. CDR3 size: 13 residues. Germline V gene lookup returns CDR1 KGHSH and CDR2 LQKENI. Trimming removed 3 bases at V and 6 bases at J, with 10 bases between. CDR3 in DNA: TGTGCCAGCTCACCTCCAGACAAGGATACGCAGTATTTT. Translation gives CASSPPDKDTQYF. Based on the CDR3 plus reference TRBV18 and TRBJ2-3, the full variable domain is NAGVMQNPRHLVRRRGQEARLRCSPMKGHSHVYWYRQLPEEGLKFMVYLQKENIIDESGMPKERFSAEFPKEGPSILRIQQVVRGDSAAYFCASSPPDKDTQYFGPGTRLTVL.

This clonotype has a handful of counts. The J gene is TRBJ2-1, the V gene TRBV29-1; TRBD1 matches 8 bases. The CDR3 loop spans 11 amino acids. Germline loops: CDR1 SQVTM, CDR2 ANQGSEA. V lost 6 bases and J lost 14; bases outside the gene matches: 9. In DNA, the CDR3 is TGCAGCGTATCCGGCGCGGGACAGGAGTTCTTC. This sequence encodes CSVSGAGQEFF.

This clonotype has ten or more counts. The genes are TRBV4-2 and TRBJ2-7; D gene ambiguous. The CDR3 sequence is 15 residues long. Between the trimmed V and J ends, which lost 0 bases and 3 bases, there was a span of 12 bases. The germline gives CDR1 LGHNA, CDR2 YNFKEQ. The CDR3 bases are TGTGCCAGCAGCCAAGAAATACACCCCAACTACGAGCAGTACTTC. The encoded protein is CASSQEIHPNYEQYF.

The V and J genes are TRBV6-2 or TRBV6-3 and TRBJ1-5; a weak D match, TRBD1 (6 bases). The germline V gene encodes CDR1 MNHEY and CDR2 SVGEGT. V was pared by 6 bases and J by 3 bases, with 18 bases between. There are 16 residues in the CDR3. The CDR3 bases are TGTGCCAGCAGCCCCCCCTGGGCAGGGGCCAATCAGCCCCAGCATTTT. This encodes CASSPPWAGANQPQHF.

This clonotype was recorded many times. The V gene is TRBV5-1, the J gene TRBJ2-2; D gene ambiguous. The germline V and J ends were trimmed by 0 bases and 4 bases, with 10 bases remaining between them. CDR1 is SGHRS, CDR2 YFSETQ, per germline. This CDR3 has 15 amino acids. CDR3 region: CASSLDEGSTGELFF. CDR3 nucleotide sequence: TGCGCCAGCAGCTTGGACGAAGGATCCACCGGGGAGCTGTTTTTT.

This clonotype came up a few times. This rearrangement joins TRBV5-5 to TRBJ2-1; 11 bases agree with TRBD2. Germline CDR1 SGHKS, CDR2 YYEKEE (reference sequence). The CDR3 totals 17 residues. The V gene end was trimmed by 2 bases and the J gene end by 7 bases; junction bases not matched to a gene: 11. CDR3 sequence reads: CASSFGVAGGPVNEQFF. CDR3 bases: TGTGCCAGCAGCTTCGGGGTAGCGGGGGGGCCGGTGAATGAGCAGTTCTTC. Full variable domain (missing parts from reference TRBV5-5 and TRBJ2-1): DAGVTQSPTHLIKTRGQQVTLRCSPISGHKSVSWYQQVLGQGPQFIFQYYEKEERGRGNFPDRFSARQFPNYSSELNVNALLLGDSALYLCASSFGVAGGPVNEQFFGPGTRLTVL.

The table lists this clonotype with a few counts. The genes are TRBV2 and TRBJ2-3; tentative D call: TRBD1 (6 bases). This CDR3 spans 15 amino acids. The V end was cut by 6 bases, the J end by 1 base, with 14 bases between. Looked up from germline, CDR1 is SNHLY and CDR2 is FYNNEI. CDR3 sequence: CASRLRDTRTDTQYF. The DNA for the CDR3 is TGTGCCAGCAGGCTCAGGGACACCCGCACAGATACGCAGTATTTT.